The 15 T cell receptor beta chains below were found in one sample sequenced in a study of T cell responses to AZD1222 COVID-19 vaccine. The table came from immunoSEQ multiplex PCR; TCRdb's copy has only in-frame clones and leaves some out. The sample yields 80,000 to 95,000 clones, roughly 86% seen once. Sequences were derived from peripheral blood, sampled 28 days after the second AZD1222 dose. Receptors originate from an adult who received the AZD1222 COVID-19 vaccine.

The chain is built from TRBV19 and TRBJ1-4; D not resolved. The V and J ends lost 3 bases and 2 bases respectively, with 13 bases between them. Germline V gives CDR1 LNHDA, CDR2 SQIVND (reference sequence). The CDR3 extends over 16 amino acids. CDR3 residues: CASSMTRRATNEKLFF. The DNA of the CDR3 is TGTGCCAGTAGTATGACCCGGAGGGCGACTAATGAAAAACTGTTTTTT.

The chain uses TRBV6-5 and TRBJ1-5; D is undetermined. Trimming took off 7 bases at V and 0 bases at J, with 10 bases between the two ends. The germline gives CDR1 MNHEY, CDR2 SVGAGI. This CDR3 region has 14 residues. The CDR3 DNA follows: TGTGCCAGCAACGACCGGCATAGCAATCAGCCCCAGCATTTT. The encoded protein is CASNDRHSNQPQHF.

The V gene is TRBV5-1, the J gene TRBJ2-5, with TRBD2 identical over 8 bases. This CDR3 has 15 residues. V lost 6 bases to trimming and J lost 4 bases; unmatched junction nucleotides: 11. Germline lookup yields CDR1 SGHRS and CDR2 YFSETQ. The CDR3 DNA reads TGCGCCAGCACAGACAGAGATAGCGGGACAGAGACCCAGTACTTC. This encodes CASTDRDSGTETQYF.

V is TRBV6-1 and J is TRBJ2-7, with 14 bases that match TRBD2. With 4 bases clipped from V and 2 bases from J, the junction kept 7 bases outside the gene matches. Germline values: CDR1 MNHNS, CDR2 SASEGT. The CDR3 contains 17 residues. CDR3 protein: CASSGLAGGPGPYEQYF. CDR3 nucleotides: TGTGCCAGCAGTGGACTAGCGGGAGGGCCAGGGCCCTACGAGCAGTACTTC.

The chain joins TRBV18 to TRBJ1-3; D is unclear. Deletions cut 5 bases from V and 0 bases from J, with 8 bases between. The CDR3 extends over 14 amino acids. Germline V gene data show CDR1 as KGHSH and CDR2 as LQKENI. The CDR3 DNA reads TGTGCCAGCTCAATTGTCTCCTCTGGAAACACCATATATTTT. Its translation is CASSIVSSGNTIYF.

The DNA of the CDR3 is TGTGCCACCAGTGATTTGGGTGGCTACACCTTC. Its translation: CATSDLGGYTF. The rearrangement links TRBV24-1 to TRBJ1-2; D is uncertain. Trimming left V 0 bases short and J 7 bases short, with 2 bases between. Looked up from germline, CDR1 is KGHDR and CDR2 is SFDVKD. This CDR3 comprises 11 residues.

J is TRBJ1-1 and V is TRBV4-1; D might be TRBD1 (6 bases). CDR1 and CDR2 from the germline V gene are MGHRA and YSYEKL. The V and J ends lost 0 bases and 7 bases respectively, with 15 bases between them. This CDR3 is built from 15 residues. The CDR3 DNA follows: TGCGCCAGCAGCCAAGATTGGGGGGGCGCGCTTGAAGCTTTCTTT. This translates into CASSQDWGGALEAFF.

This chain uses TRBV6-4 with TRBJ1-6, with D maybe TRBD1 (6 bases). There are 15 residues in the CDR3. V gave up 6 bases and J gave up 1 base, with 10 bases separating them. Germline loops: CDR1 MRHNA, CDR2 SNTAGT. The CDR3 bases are TGTGCCAGCAGACAACAGGGATCCTATAATTCACCCCTCCACTTT. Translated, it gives CASRQQGSYNSPLHF.

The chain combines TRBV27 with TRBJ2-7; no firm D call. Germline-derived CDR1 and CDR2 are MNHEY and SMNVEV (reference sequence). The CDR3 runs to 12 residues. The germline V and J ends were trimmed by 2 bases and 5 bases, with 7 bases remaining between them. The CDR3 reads CASSLGGNEQYF. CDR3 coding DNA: TGTGCCAGCAGTTTAGGTGGGAACGAGCAGTACTTC.

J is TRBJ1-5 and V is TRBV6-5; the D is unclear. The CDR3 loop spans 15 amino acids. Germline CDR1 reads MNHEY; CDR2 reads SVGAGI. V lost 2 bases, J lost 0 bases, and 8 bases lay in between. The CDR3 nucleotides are TGTGCCAGCAGTTACGTGGCAGCTAGCAATCAGCCCCAGCATTTT. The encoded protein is CASSYVAASNQPQHF.

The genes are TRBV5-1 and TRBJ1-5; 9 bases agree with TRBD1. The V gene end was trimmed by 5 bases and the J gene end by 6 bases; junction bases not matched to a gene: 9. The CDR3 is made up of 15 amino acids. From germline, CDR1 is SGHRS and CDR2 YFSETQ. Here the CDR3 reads CASRPGTGQGQPQHF. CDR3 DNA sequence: TGCGCCAGCAGACCCGGGACAGGGCAAGGTCAGCCCCAGCATTTT.

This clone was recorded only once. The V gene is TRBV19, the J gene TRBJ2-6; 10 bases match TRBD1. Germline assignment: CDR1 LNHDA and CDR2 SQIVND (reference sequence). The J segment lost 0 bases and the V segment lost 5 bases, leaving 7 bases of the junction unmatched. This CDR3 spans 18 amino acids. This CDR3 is CASSLDRGRLSGANVLTF. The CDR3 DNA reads TGTGCCAGTAGTCTCGACAGGGGGCGCCTCTCTGGGGCCAACGTCCTGACTTTC.

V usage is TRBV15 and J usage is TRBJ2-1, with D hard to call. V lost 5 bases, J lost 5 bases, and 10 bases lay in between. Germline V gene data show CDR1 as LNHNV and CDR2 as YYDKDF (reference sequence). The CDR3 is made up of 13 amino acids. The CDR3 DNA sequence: TGTGCCACCAGCGGTCCCGGCCACAATGAGCAGTTCTTC. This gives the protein CATSGPGHNEQFF.

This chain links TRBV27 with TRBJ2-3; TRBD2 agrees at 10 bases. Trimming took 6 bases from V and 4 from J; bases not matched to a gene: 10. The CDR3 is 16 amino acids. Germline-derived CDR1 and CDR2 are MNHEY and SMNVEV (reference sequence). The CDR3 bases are TGTGCCAGCAGCCACCTAGCGGGAGAAGGCGCAGATACGCAGTATTTT. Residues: CASSHLAGEGADTQYF.

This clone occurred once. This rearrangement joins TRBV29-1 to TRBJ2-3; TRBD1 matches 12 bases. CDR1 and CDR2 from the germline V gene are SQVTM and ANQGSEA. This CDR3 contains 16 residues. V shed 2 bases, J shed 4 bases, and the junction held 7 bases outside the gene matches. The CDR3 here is CSVELTGTGGPDTQYF. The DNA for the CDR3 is TGCAGCGTTGAACTAACGGGGACAGGGGGCCCAGATACGCAGTATTTT.